Included here is one T cell receptor beta chain sequence, with context. A junction boundary mismatches the germline segment, possibly from a read error. TCR alpha and TCR beta cDNA libraries with sample barcodes and UMIs came from 5'RACE using constant-segment primers. TCRdb ran MiXCR on the 5' RACE reads and lists one entry per CDR3 protein. The repertoire has 500,000 to 550,000 distinct CDR3 sequences, about 20% of them found once; the top ten carry around 12%. The data stem from a study of T-cell memory formation after mild COVID-19. The germline V gene has CDR1 KGHSH and CDR2 LQKENI. The length of the CDR3 is 15 residues.

Sequencing used PBMCs or a T cell subset sorted from them (not recorded which). The clonotype was recovered from an adult woman who had mild COVID-19 (a few samples of this study predate the infection). Cell type and time point are not known. This chain joins TRBV18 and TRBJ1-5; D might be TRBD1 (5 bases). The CDR3 sequence: CASSPPGGSNQPQHF. DNA for the CDR3: TGTGCCAGTTCACCACCGGGGGGTAGCAATCAGCCCCAGCATTTT.